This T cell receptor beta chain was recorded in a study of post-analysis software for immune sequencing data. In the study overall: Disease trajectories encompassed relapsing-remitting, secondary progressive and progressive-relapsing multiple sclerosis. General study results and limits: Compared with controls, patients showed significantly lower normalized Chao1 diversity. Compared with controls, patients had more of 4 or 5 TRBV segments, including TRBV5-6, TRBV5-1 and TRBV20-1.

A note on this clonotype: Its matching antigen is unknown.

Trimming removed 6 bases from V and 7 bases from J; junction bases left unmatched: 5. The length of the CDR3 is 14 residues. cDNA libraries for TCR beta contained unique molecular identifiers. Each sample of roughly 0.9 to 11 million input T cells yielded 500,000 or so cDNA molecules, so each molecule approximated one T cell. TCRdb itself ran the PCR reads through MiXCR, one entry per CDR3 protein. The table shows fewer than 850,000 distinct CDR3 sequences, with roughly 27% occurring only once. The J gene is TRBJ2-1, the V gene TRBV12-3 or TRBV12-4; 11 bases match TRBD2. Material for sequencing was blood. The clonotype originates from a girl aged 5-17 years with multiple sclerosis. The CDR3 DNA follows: TGTGCCAGCAGCACTAGCGGGAGACAGAATGAGCAGTTCTTC. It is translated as CASSTSGRQNEQFF.